This passage covers 4 T cell receptor beta chains from one sample sequenced in a study of cytomegalovirus exposure and HLA in healthy donors. A multiplex PCR was run with 60 Vbeta primers and 13 Jbeta primers. The assay was immunoSEQ multiplex PCR, and TCRdb's table has in-frame clones only and misses some. The sample holds tens of thousands of clones; 70% to 90% are singletons and the top ten take around 5.6%. Sequenced material: PBMCs. These receptors were collected from a woman between 18 and 30 years old in good health and CMV-seropositive.

This clone was observed a handful of times. This chain connects TRBV7-9 to TRBJ2-1; a possible D gene is TRBD2 (5 bases). The germline V and J ends were trimmed by 0 bases and 6 bases, with 6 bases remaining between them. The germline gives CDR1 SEHNR, CDR2 FQNEAQ (reference sequence). This CDR3 is 13 amino acids long. The CDR3 sequence is CASSLAEGNEQFF. The CDR3 DNA is TGTGCCAGCAGCTTAGCTGAGGGCAATGAGCAGTTCTTC.

This clone appeared a single time. This chain uses TRBV2 with TRBJ2-1; TRBD2 matches 14 bases. Trimming took 10 bases from V and 7 from J; bases not matched to a gene: 6. Germline CDR1 SNHLY, CDR2 FYNNEI. CDR3 size: 14 residues. The CDR3 bases are TGTGCCACCATGACTAGCGGGGGGGCAAATGAGCAGTTCTTC. Translated, it gives CATMTSGGANEQFF.

This clone came up once. The gene calls are TRBV11-2 and TRBJ1-1; TRBD1 might be the D (5 bases). CDR3 size: 13 residues. CDR1 is SGHAT, CDR2 FQNNGV, per germline. V shed 5 bases and J shed 4 bases, with 11 bases lying between them. This CDR3 reads CASSLQVGTEAFF. In nucleotides, the CDR3 is TGTGCCAGCAGCCTACAGGTGGGCACTGAAGCTTTCTTT.

Comments on this clone: One end of the junction is discordant with germline, which a read error may explain. The gene calls are TRBV7-7 and TRBJ2-7; TRBD1 might be the D (6 bases). The CDR3 runs 14 residues. Germline CDR1 is SSHAT and CDR2 is FNYEAQ (reference sequence). CDR3 loop: CASSLRGGIHEQYF. Written as DNA, the CDR3 is TGTGCTAGCAGCTTACGAGGGGGAATCCACGAGCAGTACTTC. Combining the CDR3 with reference TRBV7-7 and TRBJ2-7 gives the whole variable domain GAGVSQSPRYKVTKRGQDVTLRCDPISSHATLYWYQQALGQGPEFLTYFNYEAQPDKSGLPSDRFSAERPEGSISTLTIQRTEQRDSAMYRCASSLRGGIHEQYFGPGTRLTVT.